Sequencing of this T cell receptor (beta chain) was carried out in a study of response to subunit inactivated influenza vaccine (dated by TCRdb to the late 2010s). Concerning the study at large: The study used deep quantitative T cell receptor repertoire profiling to track responses to a trivalent subunit inactivated influenza vaccine.

As regards this clonotype: The antigen it recognizes is unknown. No base quality values were provided; no much bigger clone lies one nucleotide off.

The library relied on RT-PCR. Instrument on record: Illumina HiSeq 2500. TCRdb's own reprocessing of the public reads used fastp at Q25 and MiXCR and kept productive beta chains. Records with the same CDR3 protein are collapsed into one entry carrying the most frequent genes and DNA. Within this sample are a few hundred thousand distinct CDR3 sequences, with roughly 15% of them counted one time only. Roughly 10% of the sample is in the top ten clones. The investigation overall reported the following: According to the authors, only a limited number of new T cells may be recruited by each seasonal influenza vaccination.

V lost 7 bases and J lost 3 bases, and the count of bases not matched to a germline gene is 11. The CDR3, cysteine through phenylalanine, is 15 amino acids long. Only the CDR3 region is kept as DNA, spanning 45 bases read in frame from base 1. From a lookup of the germline V gene, CDR1 and CDR2 are MNHEY and SVGEGT. The origin of this receptor is a middle-aged man who received an inactivated influenza vaccine. Donor details come from another sample of the same person, matched by shared clones. The sequence is built from TRBV6-2 or TRBV6-3 and TRBJ2-7, and 8 bases in between align with TRBD1. This sample comprised PBMCs from blood, obtained approximately 13 days after vaccination. The nucleotide sequence reads as follows: TGTGCCAGCACCAAAGGGACAGGCATACACTACGAGCAGTACTTC. This yields the protein CASTKGTGIHYEQYF.